The 3 T cell receptor beta chains given below trace back to one sample, sequenced in a study of blood T cell repertoires in COVID-19. Only in-frame clones appear in the TCRdb table, and some are missing; sequencing was by immunoSEQ multiplex PCR. Of around 140,000 clones listed, 78% are singletons. Material for sequencing was PBMCs or T cells enriched from blood (not recorded which). The source is a woman between 45 and 65 years old who had recovered from COVID-19.

In its sample, this clone was seen once. The chain recombines TRBV12-3 or TRBV12-4 with TRBJ1-1, with TRBD1 identical over 10 bases. The CDR3 extends over 13 amino acids. The J segment lost 11 bases and the V segment lost 1 base, leaving 4 bases of the junction unmatched. The CDR3 sequence: CASSLEGDRGAFF. As DNA, the CDR3 is TGTGCCAGCAGTTTAGAGGGGGACAGGGGCGCTTTCTTT.

The V call is TRBV7-8, the J call TRBJ1-1; perhaps TRBD1 as D (5 bases). CDR1 is SGHVS and CDR2 is FQNEAQ in the germline V gene. V shed 10 bases and J shed 3 bases, with 15 bases lying between them. The CDR3 spans 13 residues. The DNA of the CDR3 is TGTGCCACCCTACAGGATCGGGACACTGAAGCTTTCTTT. Encoded protein: CATLQDRDTEAFF.

This clone was counted a few times. The rearrangement links TRBV9 to TRBJ1-2; 9 nucleotides agree with TRBD1. The germline V gene has CDR1 SGDLS and CDR2 YYNGEE. V shed 0 bases, J shed 7 bases, and the junction held 10 bases outside the gene matches. The CDR3 has 16 residues. The CDR3 protein is CASSVASGQGGGGYTF. The DNA of the CDR3 is TGTGCCAGCAGCGTAGCTTCGGGACAGGGAGGGGGTGGCTACACCTTC.